This TCR beta chain was profiled in a study of blood T cell repertoires in COVID-19. Study-wide background: In each case, the material was cDNA or gDNA derived from T cells, B-cell-depleted T cells, or PBMCs.

The CDR3 length is 15 residues. From germline, CDR1 is LNHDA and CDR2 SQIVND (reference sequence). Losses at the gene ends were 1 base for V and 2 bases for J; bases not matched to a gene: 2. The data were produced by immunoSEQ multiplex PCR, yet TCRdb's version contains in-frame clones alone and is incomplete. This table has approximately 85,000 clones, roughly 89% appearing once. The rearrangement joins TRBV19 to TRBJ2-1, with 7 positions matching TRBD2. The clonotype was recovered from an elderly woman with active or convalescent COVID-19. Sequenced sample: peripheral blood. The CDR3 sequence is CASSIGGRTYNEQFF. The CDR3 coding sequence is TGTGCCAGTAGTATAGGCGGGAGAACCTACAATGAGCAGTTCTTC.